Listed below are T cell receptor beta chains from one sample, sequenced in a study of blood T cell repertoires in COVID-19. Clones were sequenced by immunoSEQ multiplex PCR, and TCRdb holds only the in-frame ones, with some missing. Here the sample spans tens of thousands of clones, 86% being singletons. The material sequenced was peripheral blood. These receptor sequences come from a man aged 45-65 years with active COVID-19. Both conserved end residues are part of each CDR3. D genes are given only for firm matches. For some rows the clone size is stated as once, few or many, or as a class when expanded; others skip it.

CDR3 length: 15; D gene: NA; J gene: TRBJ2-3; clone size: once; V gene: TRBV5-5; CDR3 protein: CASSWSGTSTDTQYF; CDR3 DNA: TGTGCCAGCAGCTGGTCGGGGACTAGCACAGATACGCAGTATTTT
CDR3 length: 15; D gene: NA; J gene: TRBJ2-7; clone size: NA; V gene: TRBV2; CDR3 protein: CASSDPAGSLYEQYF; CDR3 DNA: TGTGCCAGCAGTGATCCGGCAGGCAGCCTCTACGAGCAGTACTTC
CDR3 length: 13; D gene: NA; J gene: TRBJ1-5; clone size: NA; V gene: TRBV20-1; CDR3 protein: CSASAGSNQPQHF; CDR3 DNA: TGCAGTGCTAGTGCAGGGTCGAATCAGCCCCAGCATTTT
CDR3 length: 18; D gene: TRBD2; J gene: TRBJ2-1; clone size: NA; V gene: TRBV4-1; CDR3 protein: CASSRFREGQWDYNEQFF; CDR3 DNA: TGCGCCAGCAGCCGCTTTCGGGAGGGCCAATGGGACTACAATGAGCAGTTCTTC
CDR3 length: 19; D gene: NA; J gene: TRBJ2-1; clone size: NA; V gene: TRBV4-1; CDR3 protein: CASSQATQTILSSYNEQFF; CDR3 DNA: TGCGCCAGCAGCCAAGCAACACAGACAATTCTAAGCTCCTACAATGAGCAGTTCTTC
CDR3 length: 15; D gene: TRBD2; J gene: TRBJ2-1; clone size: NA; V gene: TRBV7-2; CDR3 protein: CASSSPAGGFDEQFF; CDR3 DNA: TGTGCCAGCAGCAGCCCAGCGGGGGGTTTCGATGAGCAGTTCTTC
CDR3 length: 15; D gene: TRBD1; J gene: TRBJ1-1; clone size: NA; V gene: TRBV3-1/TRBV3-2; CDR3 protein: CASIGTGNMNTEAFF; CDR3 DNA: TGTGCCAGCATAGGGACAGGGAATATGAACACTGAAGCTTTCTTT
CDR3 length: 13; D gene: NA; J gene: TRBJ2-5; clone size: NA; V gene: TRBV29-1; CDR3 protein: CSVPRGGTETQYF; CDR3 DNA: TGCAGCGTACCGAGGGGAGGAACCGAGACCCAGTACTTC
CDR3 length: 12; D gene: NA; J gene: TRBJ1-2; clone size: NA; V gene: TRBV28; CDR3 protein: CASSPLFYGYTF; CDR3 DNA: TGTGCCAGCAGTCCATTGTTCTATGGCTACACCTTC
CDR3 length: 11; D gene: NA; J gene: TRBJ1-4; clone size: once; V gene: TRBV19; CDR3 protein: CASRSGEKLFF; CDR3 DNA: TGTGCCAGTAGAAGCGGTGAAAAACTGTTTTTT
CDR3 length: 11; D gene: NA; J gene: TRBJ2-7; clone size: NA; V gene: TRBV7-9; CDR3 protein: CASSAVDEQYF; CDR3 DNA: TGTGCCAGCAGCGCAGTTGACGAGCAGTACTTC
CDR3 length: 13; D gene: NA; J gene: TRBJ1-2; clone size: NA; V gene: TRBV6-5; CDR3 protein: CASSAAQVYGYTF; CDR3 DNA: TGTGCCAGCAGCGCCGCACAGGTCTATGGCTACACCTTC
CDR3 length: 14; D gene: NA; J gene: TRBJ1-5; clone size: NA; V gene: TRBV5-5; CDR3 protein: CASSLTASNQPQHF; CDR3 DNA: TGTGCCAGCAGCTTGACAGCAAGCAATCAGCCCCAGCATTTT
CDR3 length: 15; D gene: TRBD2; J gene: TRBJ2-1; clone size: NA; V gene: TRBV5-1; CDR3 protein: CASSFTSGPYNEQFF; CDR3 DNA: TGCGCCAGCAGCTTTACTAGCGGACCCTACAATGAGCAGTTCTTC
CDR3 length: 13; D gene: NA; J gene: TRBJ2-2; clone size: NA; V gene: TRBV5-4; CDR3 protein: CASSLGADGELFF; CDR3 DNA: TGTGCCAGCAGCTTGGGAGCGGACGGGGAGCTGTTTTTT
CDR3 length: 14; D gene: NA; J gene: TRBJ1-1; clone size: once; V gene: TRBV15; CDR3 protein: CATSRDGIATEAFF; CDR3 DNA: TGTGCCACCAGCAGAGATGGCATTGCCACTGAAGCTTTCTTT
CDR3 length: 14; D gene: TRBD1; J gene: TRBJ1-6; clone size: NA; V gene: TRBV9; CDR3 protein: CASSVRQGSSPLHF; CDR3 DNA: TGTGCCAGCAGCGTCCGACAGGGGAGTTCACCCCTCCACTTT
CDR3 length: 15; D gene: NA; J gene: TRBJ1-5; clone size: NA; V gene: TRBV5-5; CDR3 protein: CASSLTVLSNQPQHF; CDR3 DNA: TGTGCCAGCAGCCTAACAGTGCTTAGCAATCAGCCCCAGCATTTT
CDR3 length: 15; D gene: TRBD1; J gene: TRBJ2-7; clone size: NA; V gene: TRBV9; CDR3 protein: CASSVGETGDYEQYF; CDR3 DNA: TGTGCCAGCAGCGTAGGAGAGACAGGGGACTACGAGCAGTACTTC
CDR3 length: 16; D gene: NA; J gene: TRBJ2-5; clone size: NA; V gene: TRBV11-2; CDR3 protein: CASSFNQGTYQETQYF; CDR3 DNA: TGTGCCAGCAGCTTTAACCAGGGGACGTACCAAGAGACCCAGTACTTC
CDR3 length: 16; D gene: TRBD1; J gene: TRBJ1-2; clone size: NA; V gene: TRBV19; CDR3 protein: CASSIDGTGGSEGYTF; CDR3 DNA: TGTGCCAGTAGTATAGACGGGACAGGGGGCAGTGAAGGCTACACCTTC
CDR3 length: 15; D gene: NA; J gene: TRBJ2-2; clone size: NA; V gene: TRBV11-3; CDR3 protein: CASSFRGQNTGELFF; CDR3 DNA: TGTGCCAGCAGCTTTAGGGGACAGAACACCGGGGAGCTGTTTTTT
CDR3 length: 14; D gene: TRBD1; J gene: TRBJ1-4; clone size: few; V gene: TRBV4-1; CDR3 protein: CASSQGQGAEKLFF; CDR3 DNA: TGCGCCAGCAGCCAAGGGCAGGGGGCAGAAAAACTGTTTTTT
CDR3 length: 20; D gene: TRBD2; J gene: TRBJ2-2; clone size: NA; V gene: TRBV19; CDR3 protein: CASGVPWGLAGGPNTGELFF; CDR3 DNA: TGTGCCAGTGGCGTACCTTGGGGACTAGCGGGAGGGCCGAACACCGGGGAGCTGTTTTTT
CDR3 length: 15; D gene: TRBD1; J gene: TRBJ2-6; clone size: NA; V gene: TRBV6-5; CDR3 protein: CASRSGGAGANVLTF; CDR3 DNA: TGTGCCAGCAGGTCAGGGGGCGCTGGGGCCAACGTCCTGACTTTC
CDR3 length: 17; D gene: TRBD2; J gene: TRBJ2-2; clone size: few; V gene: TRBV24-1; CDR3 protein: CATSDSGTRPYRGVLFF; CDR3 DNA: TGTGCCACCAGTGATTCAGGGACTAGACCTTACCGGGGAGTGCTGTTTTTT
CDR3 length: 11; D gene: TRBD1; J gene: TRBJ2-3; clone size: NA; V gene: TRBV7-9; CDR3 protein: CASSFGTGEYF; CDR3 DNA: TGTGCCAGCAGCTTCGGGACAGGGGAGTATTTT
CDR3 length: 13; D gene: TRBD1; J gene: TRBJ1-1; clone size: once; V gene: TRBV3-1/TRBV3-2; CDR3 protein: CASSLQGGSEAFF; CDR3 DNA: TGTGCCAGCAGCCTCCAGGGGGGATCTGAAGCTTTCTTT
CDR3 length: 15; D gene: TRBD2; J gene: TRBJ2-3; clone size: NA; V gene: TRBV29-1; CDR3 protein: CSVVLAGGPTDTQYF; CDR3 DNA: TGCAGCGTTGTCCTGGCGGGAGGGCCTACAGATACGCAGTATTTT
CDR3 length: 15; D gene: TRBD2; J gene: TRBJ2-1; clone size: NA; V gene: TRBV27; CDR3 protein: CASSSGLAGRNEQFF; CDR3 DNA: TGTGCCAGCAGTTCCGGACTAGCGGGTAGAAATGAGCAGTTCTTC
CDR3 length: 15; D gene: NA; J gene: TRBJ2-5; clone size: NA; V gene: TRBV19; CDR3 protein: CASSGSQAGGETQYF; CDR3 DNA: TGTGCCAGTAGTGGCAGCCAAGCTGGGGGGGAGACCCAGTACTTC
CDR3 length: 13; D gene: NA; J gene: TRBJ1-2; clone size: NA; V gene: TRBV25-1; CDR3 protein: CASSKGKGGGYTF; CDR3 DNA: TGTGCCAGCAGCAAGGGGAAGGGAGGTGGCTACACCTTC
CDR3 length: 18; D gene: TRBD1; J gene: TRBJ2-1; clone size: NA; V gene: TRBV5-1; CDR3 protein: CASRITNFGQGSNNEQFF; CDR3 DNA: TGCGCCAGCAGGATAACCAACTTTGGACAGGGGTCAAACAATGAGCAGTTCTTC
CDR3 length: 15; D gene: TRBD2; J gene: TRBJ2-7; clone size: NA; V gene: TRBV5-4; CDR3 protein: CASSFSGGSVYEQYF; CDR3 DNA: TGTGCCAGCAGCTTTAGCGGGGGGTCGGTATACGAGCAGTACTTC
CDR3 length: 16; D gene: NA; J gene: TRBJ1-2; clone size: NA; V gene: TRBV3-1/TRBV3-2; CDR3 protein: CASSQEPTRGRYGYTF; CDR3 DNA: TGTGCCAGCAGCCAAGAGCCCACAAGGGGAAGGTATGGCTACACCTTC
CDR3 length: 12; D gene: NA; J gene: TRBJ2-2; clone size: few; V gene: TRBV7-9; CDR3 protein: CASSLSPLELFF; CDR3 DNA: TGTGCCAGCAGCTTATCTCCCCTGGAGCTGTTTTTT
CDR3 length: 14; D gene: NA; J gene: TRBJ1-1; clone size: NA; V gene: TRBV11-3; CDR3 protein: CASSLNNMNTEAFF; CDR3 DNA: TGTGCCAGCAGCTTAAACAATATGAACACTGAAGCTTTCTTT
CDR3 length: 15; D gene: TRBD1; J gene: TRBJ2-7; clone size: NA; V gene: TRBV7-3; CDR3 protein: CASSLQGTGHHEQYF; CDR3 DNA: TGTGCCAGCAGCTTACAGGGGACAGGGCATCACGAGCAGTACTTC
CDR3 length: 15; D gene: NA; J gene: TRBJ2-7; clone size: once; V gene: TRBV5-1; CDR3 protein: CASSSQAGPLNEQYF; CDR3 DNA: TGCGCCAGCAGCTCGCAGGCGGGACCCCTAAACGAGCAGTACTTC
CDR3 length: 17; D gene: NA; J gene: TRBJ1-1; clone size: NA; V gene: TRBV11-3; CDR3 protein: CASSPRTIFNRGTEAFF; CDR3 DNA: TGTGCCAGCAGCCCCAGGACTATTTTTAATCGGGGGACTGAAGCTTTCTTT
CDR3 length: 18; D gene: TRBD1; J gene: TRBJ2-4; clone size: few; V gene: TRBV4-1; CDR3 protein: CASSQGQGASGIGNIQYF; CDR3 DNA: TGCGCCAGCAGCCAAGGACAGGGGGCTTCCGGTATCGGAAACATTCAGTACTTC
CDR3 length: 16; D gene: TRBD1; J gene: TRBJ1-2; clone size: NA; V gene: TRBV9; CDR3 protein: CASSAGPGQGPYGYTF; CDR3 DNA: TGTGCCAGCAGCGCTGGACCGGGACAGGGTCCCTATGGCTACACCTTC